These 26 T cell receptor beta chains share one sample of origin, sequenced in a study of blood T cell repertoires in COVID-19. TCRdb's table, derived via immunoSEQ multiplex PCR, lists solely in-frame clones and lacks some. The repertoire holds 100,000 to 150,000 clones, with approximately 84% as singletons. The sample consisted of peripheral blood. The origin of the receptors is a woman of 80 years or more with acute or convalescent COVID-19.

The CDR3 DNA reads as TGTGCCAGCAGCCCCGGACTAGCGGGGCAAGAGACCCAGTACTTC. Amino acids: CASSPGLAGQETQYF. J is TRBJ2-5 and V is TRBV2; 12 bases line up with TRBD2. CDR1 and CDR2 (germline): SNHLY, FYNNEI. This CDR3 has 15 residues. V lost 6 bases, J lost 2 bases, and 4 bases stayed unmatched.

This clone was counted a single time. A junction end diverges from the germline sequence, so it may reflect a read error. V is TRBV6-6 and J is TRBJ1-5, with D tentatively TRBD1 (5 bases). Germline assignment: CDR1 MNHNY and CDR2 SVGAGI (reference sequence). The CDR3 covers 15 residues. Written as DNA, the CDR3 is TGTGCCAGCAGCCAGGGACGGACTAGCAATCAGTCCCAGCATTTT. It encodes CASSQGRTSNQSQHF.

V and J are TRBV9 and TRBJ1-5; D is possibly TRBD1 (5 bases). V was pared by 0 bases and J by 0 bases, with 7 bases between. This CDR3 comprises 15 residues. Germline V gene sequence: CDR1 SGDLS, CDR2 YYNGEE. CDR3 in amino acids: CASSVGGDSNQPQHF. Here the CDR3 DNA reads TGTGCCAGCAGCGTAGGGGGGGATAGCAATCAGCCCCAGCATTTT.

The genes are TRBV7-2 and TRBJ2-3; 9 bases agree with TRBD2. With V trimmed by 2 bases and J by 1 base, 4 bases remained unmatched. This CDR3 has 16 amino acids. Germline values: CDR1 SGHTA, CDR2 FQGNSA. The CDR3 spells CASSLRRGGGTDTQYF. CDR3 DNA sequence: TGTGCCAGCAGCTTAAGGCGGGGGGGTGGCACAGATACGCAGTATTTT.

Only one count was recorded for this clone. The chain couples TRBV11-3 to TRBJ2-5; 13 nucleotides agree with TRBD2. Per the germline V gene, CDR1 is SGHNT and CDR2 is YENEEA. The CDR3 length is 16 residues. Germline trimming cut 5 bases from V and 5 bases from J; bases unmatched to any gene: 8. The DNA of the CDR3 is TGTGCCAGCAGCAACAAAGGACTAGCGGGAGTGGAGACCCAGTACTTC. Encoded protein: CASSNKGLAGVETQYF.

This clone came up a few times. This sequence joins TRBV5-6 and TRBJ2-3; 9 bases are a match to TRBD1. The trim removed 0 bases at V and 5 bases at J, leaving 1 base unmatched. CDR1 is SGHDT, CDR2 YYEEEE, per germline. The CDR3 loop spans 14 amino acids. CDR3 residues: CASSLGQGVDTQYF. CDR3 nucleotide sequence: TGTGCCAGCAGCTTGGGACAGGGGGTAGATACGCAGTATTTT.

V is TRBV5-8 and J is TRBJ2-3; 8 bases line up with TRBD1. Germline loops: CDR1 SGHTS, CDR2 YDEGEE. V dropped 4 bases and J dropped 4; count of bases not matched to a gene: 11. The CDR3 length is 16 residues. CDR3 nucleotide sequence: TGTGCCAGCAGCCCGCAGGGGGCGCCTTTGTCAGATACGCAGTATTTT. Protein product: CASSPQGAPLSDTQYF. Complete variable domain (other parts from reference TRBV5-8 and TRBJ2-3): EAGVTQSPTHLIKTRGQQATLRCSPISGHTSVYWYQQALGLGLQFLLWYDEGEERNRGNFPPRFSGRQFPNYSSELNVNALELEDSALYLCASSPQGAPLSDTQYFGPGTRLTVL.

In regard to this clone: At one boundary the junction diverges from the germline segment, which might be a read error. The chain employs TRBV23-1 and TRBJ1-5; a possible D gene is TRBD1 (6 bases). TRBV23-1 is marked as an open reading frame, function uncertain. The CDR3 runs 15 residues. The CDR3 sequence is CASSQSAGVNQLQHF. In DNA, the CDR3 is TGCGCCAGCAGTCAATCCGCAGGGGTGAATCAGCTCCAGCATTTT.

This clone has only one observation. The chain uses TRBV11-2 and TRBJ2-7; maybe TRBD2 (6 bases). The CDR3 consists of 14 residues. Trimming took 3 bases from V and 1 from J, leaving 10 bases between them. Germline CDR1 is SGHAT and CDR2 is FQNNGV. CDR3 sequence: CASSFGGRSYEQYF. In DNA form, the CDR3 reads TGTGCCAGCAGCTTTGGGGGGAGGTCCTACGAGCAGTACTTC.

The chain recombines TRBV5-1 with TRBJ2-2, with TRBD2 identical over 14 bases. The germline gives CDR1 SGHRS, CDR2 YFSETQ. J gave up 5 bases and V 4 bases, and 7 bases lay outside the gene matches. This CDR3 is built from 17 residues. CDR3 DNA sequence: TGCGCCAGCAGCCCAGGACTAGCGGGGGGCAGGACCGGGGAGCTGTTTTTT. Encoded protein: CASSPGLAGGRTGELFF.

J is TRBJ1-1 and V is TRBV3-1 (or the pseudogene TRBV3-2); D might be TRBD1 (6 bases). V lost 4 bases and J lost 5, with 11 bases in between. Looked up from germline, CDR1 is LGHDT and CDR2 is YNNKEL (reference sequence). This CDR3 has 13 amino acids. CDR3 DNA sequence: TGTGCCAGCAGCCCCACAGGGCGGACTGAAGCTTTCTTT. Its protein product is CASSPTGRTEAFF.

The CDR3 DNA sequence: TGTGCCAGCAGCCCCCGAACAGGGAACTATGGCTACACCTTC. Protein: CASSPRTGNYGYTF. The V gene is TRBV7-2, the J gene TRBJ1-2; maybe TRBD1 (6 bases). Germline lookup yields CDR1 SGHTA and CDR2 FQGNSA. V was trimmed by 5 bases and J by 2 bases, leaving 12 bases between them. This CDR3 spans 14 amino acids.

The CDR3 sequence is CASSQPGQNSGANVLTF. CDR3 in DNA: TGTGCCAGCAGCCAGCCGGGACAGAACTCTGGGGCCAACGTCCTGACTTTC. The rearrangement uses TRBV7-9 and TRBJ2-6, with 7 positions matching TRBD1. Germline CDR1 is SEHNR and CDR2 is FQNEAQ (reference sequence). Germline trimming cut 5 bases from V and 0 bases from J; bases unmatched to any gene: 7. The CDR3 contains 17 residues.

In nucleotides, the CDR3 is TGTGCCAGCAGTTACAGGGACAGGGGGACACCCCTCCACTTT. This sequence encodes CASSYRDRGTPLHF. The gene calls are TRBV6-5 and TRBJ1-6; 11 positions match TRBD1. The CDR3 is made up of 14 amino acids. After removal of 2 bases from V and 11 bases from J, the junction contained 2 bases not matched to a gene. CDR1 and CDR2 (germline): MNHEY, SVGAGI.

This clone has more than one count but fewer than ten. The rearrangement links TRBV7-9 to TRBJ1-4; D may be TRBD1 (5 bases). The ends were cut back, 1 base at V and 0 bases at J, with 9 bases in the middle. This CDR3 is built from 16 residues. The V gene's germline CDR1 is SEHNR and CDR2 FQNEAQ (reference sequence). In nucleotides, the CDR3 is TGTGCCAGCAGCTTAGGGACACCTGCAACTAATGAAAAACTGTTTTTT. It codes for CASSLGTPATNEKLFF. Full variable domain (rest looked up from reference TRBV7-9 and TRBJ1-4): DTGVSQNPRHKITKRGQNVTFRCDPISEHNRLYWYRQTLGQGPEFLTYFQNEAQLEKSRLLSDRFSAERPKGSFSTLEIQRTEQGDSAMYLCASSLGTPATNEKLFFGSGTQLSVL.

The rearrangement joins TRBV6-6 to TRBJ2-7, with D tentatively TRBD1 (6 bases). V lost 7 bases and J 2 bases, leaving 12 bases between the germline ends. The CDR3 sequence is 13 residues long. The germline gives CDR1 MNHNY, CDR2 SVGAGI (reference sequence). The chain's CDR3 is CASKRDTPYEQYF. The CDR3 DNA reads as TGTGCCAGCAAACGGGACACTCCCTACGAGCAGTACTTC.

The V call is TRBV11-2, the J call TRBJ2-7; D is unclear. Trimming left V 7 bases short and J 4 bases short, with 8 bases between. The germline gives CDR1 SGHAT, CDR2 FQNNGV. The CDR3 runs to 11 residues. CDR3 region: CASTLAYEQYF. In nucleotides, the CDR3 is TGTGCCAGCACCTTGGCTTACGAGCAGTACTTC.

The rearrangement joins TRBV7-2 to TRBJ2-1; D is perhaps TRBD2 (5 bases). CDR1 is SGHTA and CDR2 is FQGNSA in the germline V gene. The CDR3 spans 17 residues. V lost 0 bases and J lost 0, with 12 bases in between. Here the CDR3 reads CASSLAPSGGSYNEQFF. CDR3 nucleotides: TGTGCCAGCAGCTTAGCGCCCAGCGGAGGCTCCTACAATGAGCAGTTCTTC.

The chain recombines TRBV6-2 or TRBV6-3 with TRBJ1-1; D unclear. V dropped 2 bases and J dropped 1 base, with 14 bases sitting between them. Germline-derived CDR1 and CDR2 are MNHEY and SVGEGT. The CDR3 has 16 amino acids. CDR3 loop: CASSYVWPEGNTEAFF. CDR3 in DNA: TGTGCCAGCAGTTACGTCTGGCCAGAGGGGAACACTGAAGCTTTCTTT.

The V call is TRBV6-5, the J call TRBJ1-5, with unresolved D. Trimming took 4 bases from V and 1 from J, leaving 8 bases between them. This CDR3 is built from 14 residues. CDR1 and CDR2 (germline): MNHEY, SVGAGI. The CDR3 here is CASSSTGSNQPQHF. The CDR3 bases are TGTGCCAGCAGTTCGACGGGAAGCAATCAGCCCCAGCATTTT.

The chain carries TRBV30 and TRBJ1-1; maybe TRBD1 (6 bases). The ends were cut back, 7 bases at V and 11 bases at J, with 17 bases in the middle. This CDR3 is 11 amino acids long. Germline assignment: CDR1 GTSNPN and CDR2 SVGIG (reference sequence). CDR3 in amino acids: CALVGAGKAFF. In nucleotides, the CDR3 is TGTGCCTTAGTGGGGGCAGGGAAGGCTTTCTTT.

The chain is built from TRBV30 and TRBJ1-2; 8 bases match TRBD1. The CDR3 contains 13 residues. Germline lookup yields CDR1 GTSNPN and CDR2 SVGIG (reference sequence). J was trimmed by 7 bases and V by 3 bases; bases with no gene match: 7. CDR3 sequence: CAWRLDRDAGYTF. The CDR3 DNA is TGTGCCTGGAGACTGGACAGGGATGCTGGCTACACCTTC.

This chain joins TRBV9 and TRBJ2-3, with TRBD2 identical over 7 bases. Germline V gene sequence: CDR1 SGDLS, CDR2 YYNGEE. Unmatched junction bases numbered 6, after V lost 2 bases and J lost 0 bases. The CDR3 runs 16 residues. The CDR3 DNA reads as TGTGCCAGCAGCGTGGGGAATAGCGGGAGCACAGATACGCAGTATTTT. Amino acids: CASSVGNSGSTDTQYF.

The rearrangement joins TRBV21-1 to TRBJ1-5; the D call in the table, TRBD1, was not verified against the DNA. TRBV21-1 constitutes a pseudogene. The CDR3 covers 15 residues. CDR3 protein: CASSPRRQGFQPQHF. DNA of the CDR3: TGTGCCAGCAGCCCCCGGAGACAGGGTTTTCAGCCCCAGCATTTT.

The CDR3 DNA is TGTGCCAGCAGTTTGCACAGGGAAAATTCACCCCTCCACTTT. Protein: CASSLHRENSPLHF. V is TRBV27 and J is TRBJ1-6; D is perhaps TRBD1 (6 bases). Germline CDR1 reads MNHEY; CDR2 reads SMNVEV (reference sequence). Trimming took 3 bases from V and 7 from J, leaving 10 bases between them. The CDR3 is made up of 14 amino acids.

This clone has just a few counts. The CDR3 protein is CASSQSTDSPLHF. The CDR3, as DNA: TGTGCCAGCAGCCAGAGTACTGATTCACCCCTCCACTTT. The chain employs TRBV3-1 (or the pseudogene TRBV3-2) and TRBJ1-6; D remains ambiguous. This CDR3 contains 13 residues. The V end was cut by 3 bases, the J end by 8 bases, with 8 bases between. Germline-derived CDR1 and CDR2 are LGHDT and YNNKEL (reference sequence).